This T cell receptor beta chain was sequenced during a study of regulatory T cells in long-lasting Graves disease. The germline V gene has CDR1 MNHEY and CDR2 SMNVEV (reference sequence). There are 15 residues in the CDR3. The ends were cut back, 5 bases at V and 3 bases at J, with 14 bases in the middle. This sample's time point: newly diagnosed GD, antithyroid drugs for less than 3 months. RNA extracted from PBMCs served as the sequencing template. To make TCR beta libraries, researchers used iRepertoire HTBI primers and Arm-PCR of CDR3 regions. Each CDR3 protein gets one entry after TCRdb re-called the multiplex PCR reads with MiXCR. The sample includes hundreds of thousands of distinct CDR3 sequences, about a sixth seen only once; the top ten take about 27%. Study-level points and caveats: Favoring TRBV28, TRBJ1-2 and TRBJ2-5 was a feature seen in persistent disease.

A word on this clonotype: The antigen is unknown.

The sample was also reused in another study, on T cells in Graves' hyperthyroidism and ophthalmopathy. That investigation notes: The TCR CDR3 was amplified in a first-round RT-PCR using the HTBI primer set. Among clonotypes expanded in thyroid above 0.001, most were also found in blood. Progression to ophthalmopathy was predicted a median of 6.5 months early.

Sequencing was performed on peripheral blood mononuclear cells (PBMCs), taken at new diagnosis, from a patient treated with antithyroid drugs. This sequence joins TRBV27 and TRBJ2-1; D perhaps matches TRBD2 (5 bases). This TCR was sampled from a man in his forties or fifties with Graves disease. The CDR3 loop is CASSGSAPGYNEQFF. In DNA, the CDR3 is TGTGCCAGCAGTGGTAGCGCCCCGGGCTACAATGAGCAGTTCTTC.